The rows below give T cell receptor beta chains drawn from one sample of a study of blood T cell repertoires in COVID-19. The repertoire was sequenced with immunoSEQ multiplex PCR; TCRdb's copy has only in-frame clones and lacks some. The sample yields some 140,000 clones, 75% to 85% seen once. Sequencing input: peripheral blood. These receptor sequences come from a woman aged 70-85 years with COVID-19, enrolled during active disease. The CDR3 runs from the conserved cysteine through the conserved F or W. A D gene is named only where the DNA matches it firmly. A row's size may be missing; if present it is once, few, many or a size class.

abundance	v_gene	j_gene	d_gene	CDR3aa	CDR3nt
-	TRBV3-1/TRBV3-2	TRBJ1-2	-	CASSQDQAYGYTF	TGTGCCAGCAGCCAAGATCAAGCCTATGGCTACACCTTC
once	TRBV9	TRBJ2-1	TRBD1	CASSAGTGIYNEQFF	TGTGCCAGCAGCGCGGGGACAGGGATATACAATGAGCAGTTCTTC
-	TRBV14	TRBJ1-2	TRBD1	CASARRDRDGYTF	TGTGCCAGCGCACGGCGGGACAGGGATGGCTACACCTTC
-	TRBV6-1	TRBJ2-3	TRBD2	CASSELPAGGTDTQYF	TGTGCCAGCAGTGAACTCCCAGCGGGGGGAACAGATACGCAGTATTTT
-	TRBV27	TRBJ2-7	TRBD2	CASSFREGREQYF	TGTGCCAGCAGTTTCAGGGAGGGAAGAGAGCAGTACTTC
-	TRBV19	TRBJ1-1	-	CASSIDQGEAFF	TGTGCCAGTAGTATAGATCAGGGTGAAGCTTTCTTT
-	TRBV11-3	TRBJ2-7	-	CASSQGPGSYEQYF	TGTGCCAGCAGCCAGGGGCCAGGGTCCTACGAGCAGTACTTC
-	TRBV11-3	TRBJ2-3	-	CASSPTGKRDTQYF	TGTGCCAGCAGCCCGACCGGGAAAAGGGATACGCAGTATTTT
-	TRBV2	TRBJ2-1	TRBD2	CASQSGTYNEQFF	TGTGCCAGCCAAAGCGGGACCTACAATGAGCAGTTCTTC
many	TRBV9	TRBJ2-1	TRBD2	CASSVDMVAGGYNEQFF	TGTGCCAGCAGCGTAGATATGGTAGCGGGGGGTTACAATGAGCAGTTCTTC
-	TRBV6-5	TRBJ1-2	TRBD1	CASRSTGVYGYTF	TGTGCCAGCAGATCGACAGGGGTCTATGGCTACACCTTC
-	TRBV2	TRBJ2-6	TRBD2	CASQSPPGGARGANVLTF	TGTGCCAGCCAATCTCCCCCGGGGGGGGCGCGAGGGGCCAACGTCCTGACTTTC
-	TRBV28	TRBJ2-2	TRBD1	CASRGTGNTGELFF	TGTGCCAGCAGAGGGACAGGGAACACCGGGGAGCTGTTTTTT
-	TRBV7-6	TRBJ2-7	TRBD1	CASSLAQGAIYEQYF	TGTGCCAGCAGCTTAGCGCAGGGGGCGATCTACGAGCAGTACTTC
-	TRBV12-3/TRBV12-4	TRBJ1-4	-	CASSFTEGEKLFF	TGTGCCAGCAGTTTTACAGAGGGTGAAAAACTGTTTTTT
-	TRBV2	TRBJ1-6	TRBD1	CASTRQGGAYNSPLHF	TGTGCCAGCACCCGACAGGGAGGCGCCTATAATTCACCCCTCCACTTT
once	TRBV3-1/TRBV3-2	TRBJ2-1	TRBD2	CASSLSGGEQFF	TGTGCCAGCAGCCTTAGCGGGGGCGAGCAGTTCTTC
-	TRBV5-1	TRBJ2-2	-	CASSLTGNTGELFF	TGCGCCAGCAGCCTGACGGGGAACACCGGGGAGCTGTTTTTT
-	TRBV6-1	TRBJ1-5	-	CASSETAINQPQHF	TGTGCCAGCAGTGAAACAGCTATTAATCAGCCCCAGCATTTT
-	TRBV5-1	TRBJ1-1	-	CASGDTMNTEAFF	TGCGCCAGTGGGGACACGATGAACACTGAAGCTTTCTTT
-	TRBV6-5	TRBJ1-2	-	CASSPAGDYGYTF	TGTGCCAGCAGCCCGGCGGGTGACTATGGCTACACCTTC
-	TRBV5-1	TRBJ2-1	-	CASSRTENSYNEQFF	TGCGCCAGCAGTCGCACAGAGAACTCCTACAATGAGCAGTTCTTC
-	TRBV9	TRBJ2-7	TRBD2	CASSPDGGASYEQYF	TGTGCCAGCAGCCCCGACGGGGGGGCCTCCTACGAGCAGTACTTC
-	TRBV19	TRBJ2-5	-	CASSGGGGETQYF	TGTGCCAGTAGTGGAGGGGGCGGTGAGACCCAGTACTTC
once	TRBV18	TRBJ1-1	-	CASSPISTNTEAFF	TGTGCCAGCTCACCGATCAGTACGAACACTGAAGCTTTCTTT
-	TRBV2	TRBJ2-5	TRBD1	CASTYNPGQREQETQYF	TGTGCCAGCACCTACAACCCGGGACAGAGGGAACAAGAGACCCAGTACTTC
-	TRBV5-1	TRBJ1-2	-	CASSLGVSDYGYTF	TGCGCCAGTTCACTCGGGGTTTCCGACTATGGCTACACCTTC
-	TRBV7-9	TRBJ1-1	-	CASSLTTTGNTEAFF	TGTGCCAGCAGCTTGACGACGACTGGGAACACTGAAGCTTTCTTT
-	TRBV9	TRBJ2-3	TRBD1	CASSVGQGVRTDTQYF	TGTGCCAGCAGCGTAGGGCAGGGGGTCAGGACAGATACGCAGTATTTT
once	TRBV5-6	TRBJ2-3	TRBD1	CASSLRLTGADTQYF	TGTGCCAGCAGCTTGAGACTAACAGGGGCAGATACGCAGTATTTT
-	TRBV6-5	TRBJ2-7	-	CASSNYEQYF	TGTGCCAGCTCTAACTACGAGCAGTACTTC
-	TRBV27	TRBJ1-4	TRBD1	CASSSGTGVLPLEKLFF	TGTGCCAGCAGTTCCGGGACAGGGGTCCTTCCTTTGGAAAAACTGTTTTTT
few	TRBV14	TRBJ1-1	-	CASSQYAITEAFF	TGTGCCAGCAGCCAATACGCGATAACTGAAGCTTTCTTT
-	TRBV2	TRBJ1-6	TRBD1	CASSDGGDRGRSPLHF	TGTGCCAGCAGCGATGGTGGGGACAGGGGGCGGTCACCCCTCCACTTT
-	TRBV7-2	TRBJ2-5	TRBD2	CASRSSGGAETQYF	TGTGCCAGCAGGTCTAGCGGGGGGGCAGAGACCCAGTACTTC
-	TRBV5-1	TRBJ2-1	TRBD1	CASSTGQGDYNEQFF	TGCGCCAGCAGCACGGGACAGGGGGACTACAATGAGCAGTTCTTC
many	TRBV9	TRBJ1-1	-	CASSVGTLGGGTEAFF	TGTGCCAGCAGCGTAGGTACGTTGGGGGGAGGCACTGAAGCTTTCTTT